This T cell receptor beta chain was observed in a study of beta chain features in type 1 diabetes. Study results and limitations: Relative to healthy donors, patients appeared to have naive, central memory and Treg TCRB repertoires that were more similar. Type 1 diabetes patients showed a moderate but significant shortening of TCRB CDR3s in all four CD4+ subsets. Any role of HLA type in TCRB rearrangement remained unresolved here.

It was via CD45RO/CCR7/CD25/CD127/CD95/CD27 that CD4+ naive, central memory, regulatory and stem cell-like memory cells were sorted. TCRB transcripts that were expressed got sequenced, as all of the isolated RNA had been reverse transcribed. The repertoire was sequenced with immunoSEQ multiplex PCR; TCRdb's copy has only in-frame clones and lacks some. The table lists 600,000 to 700,000 clones, roughly 12% of them singletons. About this clone itself: Its antigen is not known.

The specimen sequenced was naive CD4+ T cells from blood. The source of this sequence is a man in his thirties or forties with type 1 diabetes.

CDR3 bases: TGTGCCAGCAGCTCCGGACAGGGTTGGACTGAAGCTTTCTTT. It is translated as CASSSGQGWTEAFF. The V call is TRBV11-2, the J call TRBJ1-1; 8 nucleotides line up with TRBD1. Unmatched junction bases numbered 6, after V lost 4 bases and J lost 5 bases. The germline gives CDR1 SGHAT, CDR2 FQNNGV. CDR3 length equals 14 residues.